A selection of T cell receptor beta chains follows, all from one sample in a study of PD-1 blockade in classical Hodgkin lymphoma. This table comes from immunoSEQ multiplex PCR, and its TCRdb copy is limited to in-frame clones, with some not included. Among roughly 41,000 clones listed, almost 90% were seen once. Here the sequenced sample was peripheral blood mononuclear cells (PBMCs), taken before the second cycle of nivolumab. The receptors were sampled from a human donor with classical Hodgkin lymphoma. CDR3s include the opening cysteine and the closing phenylalanine or tryptophan. A D gene is named only where the DNA matches it firmly. The size of a clone is reported for some rows only, either as once, few or many, or as a class for expanded clones.

CDR3aa | CDR3nt | d_gene | j_gene | abundance | len | v_gene
CASSQEGKSSYEQYF | TGTGCCAGCAGCCAAGAGGGTAAGTCATCCTACGAGCAGTACTTC | . | TRBJ2-7 | . | 15 | TRBV4-2
CASSLLGPGGSTQYF | TGTGCCAGCAGCTTGCTAGGTCCGGGAGGAAGCACGCAGTATTTT | TRBD2 | TRBJ2-3 | once | 15 | TRBV5-6
CASSPGRTYDEQYF | TGTGCTAGCAGCCCGGGACGGACCTACGACGAGCAGTACTTC | . | TRBJ2-7 | . | 14 | TRBV7-7
CASSLVVGTNEQFF | TGTGCCAGCAGCTTAGTTGTGGGTACTAATGAGCAGTTCTTC | . | TRBJ2-1 | . | 14 | TRBV11-2
CASIPGVNQPQHF | TGTGCCAGCATCCCAGGGGTAAATCAGCCCCAGCATTTT | . | TRBJ1-5 | . | 13 | TRBV6-1
CARRGNTEAFF | TGCGCCAGGCGGGGGAACACTGAAGCTTTCTTT | . | TRBJ1-1 | . | 11 | TRBV10-1
CSVLDSFPYGYTF | TGCAGCGTTCTGGACAGTTTTCCCTATGGCTACACCTTC | . | TRBJ1-2 | . | 13 | TRBV29-1
CASKSWAGDQPQHF | TGTGCCAGCAAGTCTTGGGCAGGGGATCAGCCCCAGCATTTT | . | TRBJ1-5 | . | 14 | TRBV2
CAVKGGKTNTGELFF | TGTGCCGTAAAGGGGGGGAAGACGAACACCGGGGAGCTGTTTTTT | . | TRBJ2-2 | . | 15 | TRBV25-1
CASSVEGSTGELFF | TGTGCCAGCAGCGTAGAGGGGAGCACCGGGGAGCTGTTTTTT | . | TRBJ2-2 | . | 14 | TRBV9
CANGEGTYSNQPQHF | TGTGCCAACGGAGAGGGGACATATAGCAATCAGCCCCAGCATTTT | . | TRBJ1-5 | . | 15 | TRBV6-5
CAISDQGIQETQYF | TGTGCCATCAGTGACCAGGGGATCCAAGAGACCCAGTACTTC | . | TRBJ2-5 | few | 14 | TRBV10-3
CASAASGRSDTQYF | TGCGCCAGCGCGGCTAGCGGGAGAAGTGATACGCAGTATTTT | TRBD2 | TRBJ2-3 | . | 14 | TRBV5-1
CASSLGDLTYEQYF | TGTGCCAGCAGCTTAGGGGACCTTACCTACGAGCAGTACTTC | . | TRBJ2-7 | . | 14 | TRBV7-8
CASSEVSGAFTYEQYF | TGTGCCAGCAGTGAAGTCTCGGGGGCCTTCACCTACGAGCAGTACTTC | . | TRBJ2-7 | once | 16 | TRBV6-1
CASSSGDPQRDQPQHF | TGTGCCAGCAGCTCGGGGGACCCCCAGCGGGATCAGCCCCAGCATTTT | . | TRBJ1-5 | . | 16 | TRBV7-3